This note documents a single TCR beta chain sequence. What it binds is unknown. Researchers put TCRalpha and TCRbeta cDNA through two nested PCRs lasting approximately 17 and 9 cycles. TCRdb re-called the 5' RACE reads and shows each CDR3 protein once, DNA omitted. Its table records 80,000 or so distinct CDR3 sequences. The source of the sample is a study of monozygotic twins with inflammatory bowel disease. Regarding the study as a whole: Any single strong signal or clonotype tied to IBD lacked support. Telling apart the different T cell subtypes was not possible.

Germline CDR1 is SGHDT and CDR2 is YYEEEE. The CDR3 is 16 amino acids. The sequencing input was blood. The chain joins TRBV5-6 to TRBJ2-2; with no DNA, the TCRdb D assignment of TRBD1 cannot be verified. The clonotype comes from a human donor with ulcerative colitis or Crohn's disease, or a healthy co-twin of an affected twin (not recorded which). This chain's CDR3 is CASSLAGHEDTGELFF. Full variable domain (outside the CDR3, taken from reference TRBV5-6 and TRBJ2-2): DAGVTQSPTHLIKTRGQQVTLRCSPKSGHDTVSWYQQALGQGPQFIFQYYEEEERQRGNFPDRFSGHQFPNYSSELNVNALLLGDSALYLCASSLAGHEDTGELFFGEGSRLTVL.